These T cell receptor beta chains were read from a single sample in a study of blood T cell repertoires in COVID-19. The repertoire was sequenced with immunoSEQ multiplex PCR; TCRdb's copy has only in-frame clones and lacks some. The table has around 150,000 clones, approximately 86% seen once. The sample was peripheral blood. The receptors shown here come from a man aged 65-85 years with acute or convalescent COVID-19. Each CDR3 is given with its conserved first and last residue.

TRBV27	16	TRBJ2-1	CASSHLLAGRSNEQFF
TRBV28	15	TRBJ1-1	CASSSIAGGNTEAFF
TRBV9	18	TRBJ2-1	CASSERTGGNTWGNEQFF
TRBV7-8	15	TRBJ2-1	CASSIREGAYNEQFF
TRBV7-2	16	TRBJ1-3	CASSSPDWVSGNTIYF
TRBV27	17	TRBJ2-2	CASSLRPGWRVSGELFF
TRBV7-9	16	TRBJ2-1	CASSSPGSGLYNEQFF
TRBV6-2/TRBV6-3	14	TRBJ2-5	CASSLLAAQETQYF
TRBV7-2	14	TRBJ2-1	CASSLDSRYNEQFF
TRBV5-4	13	TRBJ2-1	CASSPGAGVEQFF
TRBV27	16	TRBJ1-4	CASRALTGGVGEKLFF
TRBV7-9	15	TRBJ2-7	CASSFMAGVRDEQYF
TRBV28	16	TRBJ1-2	CASSFEQGGRAYGYTF
TRBV7-2	16	TRBJ1-6	CASRRGGTSYNSPLHF
TRBV11-3	15	TRBJ2-2	CASSLGGGSTGELFF
TRBV5-1	15	TRBJ1-3	CASSLAQGTGNTIYF
TRBV28	15	TRBJ2-3	CASSLEREGTDTQYF
TRBV7-8	13	TRBJ2-5	CASSWGPRETQYF
TRBV27	17	TRBJ2-1	CASSLRTSGRTINEQFF
TRBV5-4	16	TRBJ2-1	CASSLFGTGNYNEQFF
TRBV5-6	16	TRBJ2-1	CASSLSATGATMKQFF
TRBV7-2	14	TRBJ1-1	CASRRGQGGTEAFF
TRBV7-9	15	TRBJ2-5	CASSWGTSGKETQYF
TRBV2	14	TRBJ2-2	CASTSTRNTGELFF
TRBV5-6	15	TRBJ2-2	CASSLAGRETGELFF
TRBV7-3	14	TRBJ1-6	CASSSDGGNSPLHF
TRBV6-5	14	TRBJ2-7	CASSPWTGEYEQYF
TRBV5-8	17	TRBJ1-2	CASSLDQTGGGSYGYTF
TRBV6-5	14	TRBJ1-1	CASRETGDWTEAFF
TRBV10-3	14	TRBJ2-1	CAISDSRGANEQFF
TRBV6-6	17	TRBJ2-6	CASSPSGTGPGANVLTF
TRBV7-2	15	TRBJ2-7	CASSPTGGTAYEQYF
TRBV4-2	16	TRBJ1-6	CASSQERTGGNSPLHF
TRBV3-1/TRBV3-2	15	TRBJ1-1	CASSQDFVGGTEAFF
TRBV5-1	13	TRBJ1-3	CASSRDFGNTIYF
TRBV9	16	TRBJ1-2	CASSVTKERGGGGYTF
TRBV5-6	15	TRBJ1-6	CASSVLEGANSPLHF
TRBV9	15	TRBJ2-7	CASSFGLAANYEQYF
TRBV7-2	14	TRBJ2-4	CASSIAGPKNIQYF
TRBV28	14	TRBJ1-2	CASSDPGGAYGYTF
TRBV27	14	TRBJ2-1	CASSPRRTSDGLFF
TRBV11-2	15	TRBJ2-1	CASSFETGGYNEQFF
TRBV6-4	15	TRBJ2-1	CASSSSGSSYNEQFF
TRBV5-1	15	TRBJ2-5	CASSSTGGGGKTQYF
TRBV27	14	TRBJ1-1	CATRSRTGDREAFF
TRBV7-2	15	TRBJ2-5	CASSRSSGNQETQYF
TRBV6-1	14	TRBJ2-7	CASSDFGGTYEQYF
TRBV30	14	TRBJ2-7	CAWSRGLAPYEQYF
TRBV5-6	17	TRBJ2-5	CASSLVSSGLGRGTQYF
TRBV2	15	TRBJ2-5	CASSEGQGAAETQYF
TRBV24-1	14	TRBJ2-5	CATSGRGYQETQYF